This passage covers 30 T cell receptor beta chains from one sample sequenced in a study of beta chain features in type 1 diabetes. Sequencing targeted expressed TCRB transcripts, as all isolated RNA had been reverse transcribed. Using immunoSEQ multiplex PCR, the repertoire was profiled, and TCRdb retains in-frame clones only, with some absent. The sample contains around 500,000 clones, roughly an eighth of which appear only once. What was sequenced was naive CD4+ T cells from blood. The receptor source for this set is a woman aged 18-29 years in good health.

The V and J genes are TRBV19 and TRBJ2-6; D call uncertain. V lost 5 bases, J lost 3 bases, and 11 bases lay in between. Germline V gives CDR1 LNHDA, CDR2 SQIVND (reference sequence). The CDR3 has 15 residues. CDR3 in amino acids: CASSPLAGGANVLTF. CDR3 DNA: TGTGCCAGTAGTCCTCTGGCAGGTGGGGCCAACGTCCTGACTTTC. Complete variable domain (other parts from reference TRBV19 and TRBJ2-6): DGGITQSPKYLFRKEGQNVTLSCEQNLNHDAMYWYRQDPGQGLRLIYYSQIVNDFQKGDIAEGYSVSREKKESFPLTVTSAQKNPTAFYLCASSPLAGGANVLTFGAGSRLTVL.

This clone was recorded a few times. The chain recombines TRBV7-9 with TRBJ2-7; D gene uncertain. Germline CDR1 SEHNR, CDR2 FQNEAQ (reference sequence). The CDR3 totals 11 residues. V was shortened by 5 bases and J by 5 bases, with 7 bases between the two germline ends. CDR3 sequence: CASSISNEQYF. In DNA form, the CDR3 reads TGTGCCAGCAGCATAAGCAACGAGCAGTACTTC. Full variable domain (rest looked up from reference TRBV7-9 and TRBJ2-7): DTGVSQNPRHKITKRGQNVTFRCDPISEHNRLYWYRQTLGQGPEFLTYFQNEAQLEKSRLLSDRFSAERPKGSFSTLEIQRTEQGDSAMYLCASSISNEQYFGPGTRLTVT.

DNA of the CDR3: TGTGCCAGCAGCTTAACAGGGACCGCTGAAGCTTTCTTT. Translated: CASSLTGTAEAFF. This chain uses TRBV7-3 with TRBJ1-1; D might be TRBD1 (5 bases). The CDR3 runs to 13 residues. V was pared by 0 bases and J by 6 bases, with 8 bases between. In germline, CDR1 is SGHTA, CDR2 FQGTGA.

This sequence joins TRBV7-9 and TRBJ2-3, with 12 bases identical to TRBD1. CDR1 and CDR2 (germline): SEHNR, FQNEAQ (reference sequence). Trimming removed 5 bases from V and 2 bases from J; junction bases left unmatched: 8. This CDR3 is built from 17 residues. The CDR3 DNA sequence: TGTGCCAGCAGCCCAGGGACAGGGGGCGAATACACAGATACGCAGTATTTT. It specifies CASSPGTGGEYTDTQYF.

This clone has just a few counts. The V gene is TRBV7-9, the J gene TRBJ2-4; D is uncertain. CDR1 SEHNR and CDR2 FQNEAQ come from the germline V gene (reference sequence). The germline V and J ends were trimmed by 5 bases and 4 bases, with 12 bases remaining between them. There are 14 residues in the CDR3. CDR3 in amino acids: CASSLDPAKNIQYF. As DNA, the CDR3 is TGTGCCAGCAGCCTCGACCCTGCAAAAAACATTCAGTACTTC.

This clone was observed a few times. Written as DNA, the CDR3 is TGTGCCAGCAGCTTAGGACAGGCCAACACCATATATTTT. Residues: CASSLGQANTIYF. This chain connects TRBV7-2 to TRBJ1-3, with D perhaps TRBD1 (6 bases). Trimming took 1 base from V and 7 from J, leaving 8 bases between them. Germline-derived CDR1 and CDR2 are SGHTA and FQGNSA. CDR3 size: 13 residues.

The chain links TRBV18 to TRBJ2-3; D is perhaps TRBD2 (5 bases). The CDR3 is 16 residues long. Germline CDR1 is KGHSH and CDR2 is LQKENI. Deletions cut 6 bases from V and 6 bases from J, with 22 bases between. As DNA, the CDR3 is TGTGCCAGCTCCCCGACCTGGGTGGGAGAAGCCGATACGCAGTATTTT. The encoded protein is CASSPTWVGEADTQYF.

The chain links TRBV15 to TRBJ1-5, with a weak D call TRBD1 (6 bases). This CDR3 contains 15 residues. V dropped 0 bases and J dropped 9 bases, with 15 bases sitting between them. Germline V gene data show CDR1 as LNHNV and CDR2 as YYDKDF (reference sequence). Here the CDR3 reads CATSRDPQGMRPQHF. The CDR3 DNA sequence: TGTGCCACCAGCAGAGATCCCCAGGGGATGCGGCCCCAGCATTTT.

The chain links TRBV7-2 to TRBJ1-5, with D possibly being TRBD1 (5 bases). Germline V lookup: CDR1 SGHTA, CDR2 FQGNSA. CDR3 length equals 13 residues. V dropped 4 bases and J dropped 6 bases, with 10 bases sitting between them. CDR3: CASSWGGGQPQHF. Written as DNA, the CDR3 is TGTGCCAGCAGCTGGGGCGGCGGTCAGCCCCAGCATTTT.

V usage is TRBV6-1 and J usage is TRBJ1-1; D may be TRBD1 (6 bases). With 2 bases removed from V and 6 bases from J, the gap between germline ends came to 16 bases. The germline V gene encodes CDR1 MNHNS and CDR2 SASEGT. The CDR3 spans 15 residues. CDR3 amino acids: CASSEPGQLSAEAFF. CDR3 DNA: TGTGCCAGCAGTGAACCGGGACAACTAAGCGCTGAAGCTTTCTTT.

V usage is TRBV7-3 and J usage is TRBJ2-1, with D unclear. The V and J ends lost 4 bases and 2 bases respectively, with 12 bases between them. This CDR3 is 15 amino acids long. CDR1 and CDR2 (germline): SGHTA, FQGTGA. CDR3 residues: CASSYGPSPYNEQFF. CDR3 nucleotides: TGTGCCAGCAGCTACGGGCCCAGCCCCTACAATGAGCAGTTCTTC.

The chain couples TRBV10-3 to TRBJ2-5; D perhaps matches TRBD2 (5 bases). This CDR3 has 15 amino acids. Germline loops: CDR1 ENHRY, CDR2 SYGVKD. The V end was cut by 3 bases, the J end by 0 bases, with 11 bases between. CDR3 sequence: CAISDPTGNQETQYF. In DNA form, the CDR3 reads TGTGCCATCAGTGATCCGACCGGGAACCAAGAGACCCAGTACTTC.

The CDR3 bases are TGTGCCAGTAGTGGAAGCTTTAACGAGCAGTACTTC. Its translation: CASSGSFNEQYF. The rearrangement uses TRBV19 and TRBJ2-7; D call uncertain. This CDR3 has 12 residues. Germline V gene lookup returns CDR1 LNHDA and CDR2 SQIVND (reference sequence). With 5 bases removed from V and 5 bases from J, the gap between germline ends came to 10 bases.

The table lists this clone with a few counts. J is TRBJ1-4 and V is TRBV4-3; D uncertain. Deletions cut 0 bases from V and 5 bases from J, with 10 bases between. The CDR3 extends over 15 amino acids. The germline CDR1 and CDR2 sequences are LGHNA and YSLEER. CDR3 DNA: TGCGCCAGCAGCCAAGAGACACACGGGAATGAAAAACTGTTTTTT. Encoded protein: CASSQETHGNEKLFF.

The chain uses TRBV28 and TRBJ2-5, with a weak D call TRBD1 (6 bases). Germline CDR1 MDHEN, CDR2 SYDVKM. V was pared by 5 bases and J by 5 bases, with 18 bases between. CDR3 length: 15 amino acids. CDR3 DNA: TGTGCCAGCAGTCCTCCACGGCGGCAGGGGGAGACCCAGTACTTC. As protein: CASSPPRRQGETQYF.

The V gene is TRBV29-1, the J gene TRBJ1-1; tentative D call: TRBD1 (5 bases). CDR1 is SQVTM and CDR2 is ANQGSEA in the germline V gene. Between the trimmed V and J ends, which lost 5 bases and 3 bases, there was a span of 16 bases. The CDR3 covers 14 residues. CDR3 residues: CSVQRRGSDTEAFF. CDR3 DNA: TGCAGCGTTCAAAGGCGGGGGTCGGACACTGAAGCTTTCTTT. The complete variable domain, with remaining parts taken from reference TRBV29-1 and TRBJ1-1, reads SAVISQKPSRDICQRGTSLTIQCQVDSQVTMMFWYRQQPGQSLTLIATANQGSEATYESGFVIDKFPISRPNLTFSTLTVSNMSPEDSSIYLCSVQRRGSDTEAFFGQGTRLTVV.

This clone was seen only a few times. V is TRBV7-2 and J is TRBJ2-1; D ambiguous. This CDR3 has 14 residues. CDR1 is SGHTA and CDR2 is FQGNSA in the germline V gene. The ends were cut back, 1 base at V and 9 bases at J, with 13 bases in the middle. The CDR3 sequence: CASSLVIISAEQFF. CDR3 sequence (DNA): TGTGCCAGCAGCTTAGTCATCATCAGCGCTGAGCAGTTCTTC.

The chain uses TRBV5-1 and TRBJ2-5; a weak D match, TRBD2 (5 bases). The CDR3 runs to 14 residues. The germline V and J ends were trimmed by 4 bases and 5 bases, with 15 bases remaining between them. Germline assignment: CDR1 SGHRS and CDR2 YFSETQ. The CDR3: CASSEGPSGETQYF. In DNA, the CDR3 is TGCGCCAGCAGCGAGGGCCCGTCTGGGGAGACCCAGTACTTC.

This clone was recorded a few times. The chain links TRBV14 to TRBJ2-3, with TRBD2 matching over 8 bases. CDR1 is SGHDN, CDR2 FVKESK, per germline. The V segment lost 7 bases and the J segment 1 base; nucleotides outside the gene matches: 7. The CDR3 extends over 15 amino acids. CDR3 region: CASTKNSGGTDTQYF. Written as DNA, the CDR3 is TGTGCCAGCACCAAAAATAGCGGGGGCACAGATACGCAGTATTTT.

In its sample, this clone was seen a few times. This sequence joins TRBV18 and TRBJ2-2; 7 nucleotides align to TRBD1. Trimming at V came to 4 bases and at J to 3 bases, leaving 5 bases not matched to a gene. Germline values: CDR1 KGHSH, CDR2 LQKENI. CDR3 length: 15 residues. The CDR3 region has the DNA TGTGCCAGCTCACTAACGGGACAGCACACCGGGGAGCTGTTTTTT. Its translation: CASSLTGQHTGELFF.

In this sample, this clone turned up a few times. The chain couples TRBV15 to TRBJ2-2; D gene unclear. The CDR3 sequence is 15 residues long. Germline assignment: CDR1 LNHNV and CDR2 YYDKDF (reference sequence). V lost 5 bases, J lost 1 base, and 11 bases lay in between. The CDR3: CATSVGQWNTGELFF. In DNA, the CDR3 is TGTGCCACCAGCGTCGGCCAGTGGAACACCGGGGAGCTGTTTTTT.

The chain has TRBV7-2 and TRBJ2-5; a weak D match, TRBD1 (6 bases). This CDR3 spans 14 amino acids. V was pared by 4 bases and J by 5 bases, with 14 bases between. Germline V CDR1 and CDR2: SGHTA, FQGNSA. DNA of the CDR3: TGTGCCAGCAGCTCCCAGGGGCGAGGGGAGACCCAGTACTTC. Translation: CASSSQGRGETQYF.

This clone was observed a handful of times. The gene calls are TRBV20-1 and TRBJ2-3; D is unclear. The CDR3 loop spans 11 amino acids. Germline CDR1 reads DFQATT; CDR2 reads SNEGSKA (reference sequence). CDR3 in DNA: TGCAGCGCAACCAAAGCAGATACGCAGTATTTT. The encoded protein is CSATKADTQYF.

This clone was seen only a few times. This sequence joins TRBV7-8 and TRBJ1-5, with D hard to call. The CDR3 covers 15 residues. The germline CDR1 and CDR2 sequences are SGHVS and FQNEAQ. V lost 1 base to trimming and J lost 4 bases, with 11 bases between them. The CDR3 DNA reads TGTGCCAGCAGCTTAGTATATGCAGGAAATCAGCCCCAGCATTTT. Translating it yields CASSLVYAGNQPQHF.

This clone was counted between two and nine times. The gene calls are TRBV7-9 and TRBJ1-4; D remains unclear. CDR1 and CDR2 (germline): SEHNR, FQNEAQ (reference sequence). The CDR3 has 15 residues. Trimming cost V 1 base and J 8 bases, with 14 bases left between them. CDR3 bases: TGTGCCAGCAGCTTAGTTCAAGTGATCGGGGAAAAACTGTTTTTT. Amino acids: CASSLVQVIGEKLFF.

This clone was counted only a few times. V usage is TRBV11-2 and J usage is TRBJ2-1, with TRBD2 identical over 9 bases. Looked up from germline, CDR1 is SGHAT and CDR2 is FQNNGV. The CDR3 has 16 residues. V gave up 2 bases and J gave up 8 bases; unmatched junction bases: 10. CDR3 sequence (DNA): TGTGCCAGCAGCTTAACCATAGCGGGGGTGTTGGATGAGCAGTTCTTC. Translated, it gives CASSLTIAGVLDEQFF.

This clone was seen a few times. This rearrangement joins TRBV28 to TRBJ2-5, with 8 bases aligning to TRBD1. Unmatched junction bases numbered 6, after V lost 3 bases and J lost 3 bases. The CDR3 covers 15 residues. Germline V CDR1 and CDR2: MDHEN, SYDVKM. DNA for the CDR3: TGTGCCAGCAGTTTGAATGGACAGGGTAAAGAGACCCAGTACTTC. Its translation is CASSLNGQGKETQYF.

The chain combines TRBV5-1 with TRBJ2-1; D gene unclear. This CDR3 is built from 16 residues. Germline assignment: CDR1 SGHRS and CDR2 YFSETQ. Deletions cut 1 base from V and 0 bases from J, with 11 bases between. Here the CDR3 reads CASSLTVLSSYNEQFF. DNA for the CDR3: TGCGCCAGCAGCTTGACGGTTCTTAGCTCCTACAATGAGCAGTTCTTC. Complete variable domain (other parts from reference TRBV5-1 and TRBJ2-1): KAGVTQTPRYLIKTRGQQVTLSCSPISGHRSVSWYQQTPGQGLQFLFEYFSETQRNKGNFPGRFSGRQFSNSRSEMNVSTLELGDSALYLCASSLTVLSSYNEQFFGPGTRLTVL.

V gene TRBV7-2 combines with J gene TRBJ1-2, with a weak D call TRBD1 (6 bases). Germline CDR1 and CDR2: SGHTA and FQGNSA. Trimming shortened V by 6 bases and J by 4 bases, and 15 bases separated the two germline ends. This CDR3 has 14 amino acids. The CDR3, as DNA: TGTGCCAGCAGGCCTAGTCAGGGGAGCTATGGCTACACCTTC. This codes for CASRPSQGSYGYTF.

This clone appeared a few times. The V call is TRBV15, the J call TRBJ2-3, with TRBD1 matching 7 bases. Germline lookup yields CDR1 LNHNV and CDR2 YYDKDF (reference sequence). The CDR3 spans 20 residues. With V trimmed by 5 bases and J by 2 bases, 22 bases remained unmatched. The CDR3 region has the DNA TGTGCCACCAGCCGCTTGTATCTGGGACAGCATGAATACACCACAGATACGCAGTATTTT. The encoded protein is CATSRLYLGQHEYTTDTQYF.